This T cell receptor (beta chain) was obtained from a study of blood T cell repertoires in COVID-19. As for the study in general: Sites in the United States, Italy and Spain provided acute and convalescent COVID-19 samples. Nucleic acid was either cDNA or gDNA, and it came from T cells, B-cell-depleted T cells, or PBMCs.

The V end lost 3 bases, the J end lost 4 bases, and 12 bases lay between the germline ends. CDR1 and CDR2 from the germline V gene are LGHDT and YNNKEL (reference sequence). The CDR3 spans 14 residues. Generated by immunoSEQ multiplex PCR, the TCRdb table keeps only in-frame clones and is missing some. The sample holds about 140,000 clones, around four fifths seen once. The specimen was peripheral blood. This TCR came from a human donor in a cohort sampled during active COVID-19. V usage is TRBV3-1 (or the pseudogene TRBV3-2) and J usage is TRBJ1-1, with TRBD1 as a possible D gene (5 bases). The CDR3 sequence: CASSHSWGGTEAFF. CDR3 nucleotides: TGTGCCAGCAGCCATTCCTGGGGGGGCACTGAAGCTTTCTTT.